This T cell receptor beta chain was profiled in a study of control samples from healthy donors and cancer patients. This CDR3 has 13 amino acids. Between the trimmed V and J ends, which lost 5 bases and 7 bases, there was a span of 15 bases. Germline assignment: CDR1 SGHVS and CDR2 FQNEAQ. Clones were sequenced by immunoSEQ multiplex PCR, and TCRdb holds only the in-frame ones, with some missing. The sample records roughly 120,000 clones, approximately 94% being singletons. V and J are TRBV7-8 and TRBJ2-7; D is uncertain. This TCR came from a man in his fifties with head and neck cancer. The sequencing input was PBMCs. CDR3 region: CASSPQRLGEQYF. CDR3 sequence (DNA): TGTGCCAGCAGCCCTCAACGGCTCGGGGAGCAGTACTTC.